A selection of T cell receptor beta chains follows, all from one sample in a study of T cell responses to AZD1222 COVID-19 vaccine. Generated by immunoSEQ multiplex PCR, the TCRdb table keeps only in-frame clones and is missing some. The profile shows about 120,000 clones, around nine tenths of them singletons. The specimen comprised peripheral blood, sampled on day 0 of AZD1222 vaccination. These receptors all stem from an adult in good health. CDR3s include the opening cysteine and the closing phenylalanine or tryptophan. The order of the fields is V gene, D gene, clone size, J gene, CDR3 protein, CDR3 DNA. A D gene is named only where the DNA matches it firmly. Part of the rows lack a size; the others show once, few, many or a class for expanded clones.

v_call: TRBV9; d_call: TRBD2; clone_size: NA; j_call: TRBJ2-1; cdr3_aa: CASSSSGSSYNEQFF; cdr3_nt: TGTGCCAGCAGCTCCAGCGGGAGCTCCTACAATGAGCAGTTCTTC
v_call: TRBV11-2; d_call: TRBD1; clone_size: few; j_call: TRBJ1-2; cdr3_aa: CASSSTGSSYGYTF; cdr3_nt: TGTGCCAGCAGCTCGACAGGGAGCAGCTATGGCTACACCTTC
v_call: TRBV21-1; d_call: NA; clone_size: once; j_call: TRBJ1-5; cdr3_aa: CASSKEKTQEGGNQPQHF; cdr3_nt: TGTGCCAGCAGCAAAGAGAAGACCCAGGAGGGCGGCAATCAGCCCCAGCATTTT
v_call: TRBV6-5; d_call: NA; clone_size: NA; j_call: TRBJ2-3; cdr3_aa: CASRRAIGTDTQYF; cdr3_nt: TGTGCCAGCAGGAGGGCAATAGGAACAGATACGCAGTATTTT
v_call: TRBV6-5; d_call: TRBD1; clone_size: NA; j_call: TRBJ1-2; cdr3_aa: CASSPQGDGYTF; cdr3_nt: TGTGCCAGCAGTCCACAGGGGGATGGCTACACCTTC
v_call: TRBV19; d_call: TRBD1; clone_size: NA; j_call: TRBJ2-3; cdr3_aa: CASSMRGGISGDTQYF; cdr3_nt: TGTGCCAGTAGTATGAGAGGGGGCATATCGGGGGATACGCAGTATTTT
v_call: TRBV7-9; d_call: NA; clone_size: NA; j_call: TRBJ2-1; cdr3_aa: CASTSYNEQFF; cdr3_nt: TGTGCCAGCACCTCCTACAATGAGCAGTTCTTC
v_call: TRBV27; d_call: NA; clone_size: NA; j_call: TRBJ2-1; cdr3_aa: CASSPRDRDNEQFF; cdr3_nt: TGTGCCAGCAGTCCCAGGGACCGGGACAATGAGCAGTTCTTC
v_call: TRBV7-9; d_call: NA; clone_size: NA; j_call: TRBJ1-5; cdr3_aa: CASSFGSNQPQHF; cdr3_nt: TGTGCCAGCAGCTTTGGTAGTAATCAGCCCCAGCATTTT
v_call: TRBV5-6; d_call: TRBD1; clone_size: NA; j_call: TRBJ2-5; cdr3_aa: CASSLGWTGVYQETQYF; cdr3_nt: TGTGCCAGCAGCTTGGGGTGGACAGGAGTGTACCAAGAGACCCAGTACTTC
v_call: TRBV6-2/TRBV6-3; d_call: TRBD1; clone_size: NA; j_call: TRBJ1-4; cdr3_aa: CASSYGKGQTLEKLFF; cdr3_nt: TGTGCCAGCAGTTACGGAAAGGGACAGACCCTCGAAAAACTGTTTTTT
v_call: TRBV7-2; d_call: NA; clone_size: NA; j_call: TRBJ2-5; cdr3_aa: CASRAFQETQYF; cdr3_nt: TGTGCCAGCAGGGCCTTCCAAGAGACCCAGTACTTC
v_call: TRBV7-9; d_call: NA; clone_size: NA; j_call: TRBJ2-7; cdr3_aa: CASSSQGAVPHEQYF; cdr3_nt: TGTGCCAGCAGCTCCCAAGGGGCGGTTCCCCACGAGCAGTACTTC
v_call: TRBV4-1; d_call: NA; clone_size: NA; j_call: TRBJ1-2; cdr3_aa: CASSHQDRPDYGYTF; cdr3_nt: TGCGCCAGCAGCCACCAAGACCGCCCGGACTATGGCTACACCTTC
v_call: TRBV5-4; d_call: TRBD2; clone_size: NA; j_call: TRBJ2-7; cdr3_aa: CASSLGLREFYEQYF; cdr3_nt: TGTGCCAGCAGCCTGGGGTTGCGGGAGTTCTACGAGCAGTACTTC
v_call: TRBV28; d_call: NA; clone_size: NA; j_call: TRBJ1-2; cdr3_aa: CASSNSRVGDYGYTF; cdr3_nt: TGTGCCAGCAGCAACTCCAGGGTCGGGGACTATGGCTACACCTTC
v_call: TRBV18; d_call: TRBD1; clone_size: NA; j_call: TRBJ2-7; cdr3_aa: CASSPSGTGSYEQYF; cdr3_nt: TGTGCCAGCTCACCATCTGGGACAGGCTCCTACGAGCAGTACTTC
v_call: TRBV4-1; d_call: NA; clone_size: NA; j_call: TRBJ2-1; cdr3_aa: CASSQERSRNYNEQFF; cdr3_nt: TGCGCCAGCAGCCAAGAAAGATCGCGTAATTACAATGAGCAGTTCTTC
v_call: TRBV2; d_call: NA; clone_size: NA; j_call: TRBJ1-1; cdr3_aa: CASSEHGNTEAFF; cdr3_nt: TGTGCCAGCAGTGAACATGGGAACACTGAAGCTTTCTTT
v_call: TRBV2; d_call: NA; clone_size: once; j_call: TRBJ2-3; cdr3_aa: CASRYADTQYF; cdr3_nt: TGTGCCAGCAGATACGCAGATACGCAGTATTTT
v_call: TRBV30; d_call: TRBD1; clone_size: NA; j_call: TRBJ2-7; cdr3_aa: CAWSDRDRTTYEQYF; cdr3_nt: TGTGCCTGGAGTGATAGGGACAGAACTACCTACGAGCAGTACTTC
v_call: TRBV10-1; d_call: TRBD1; clone_size: NA; j_call: TRBJ2-7; cdr3_aa: CASSAGTVEQYF; cdr3_nt: TGCGCCAGCAGTGCGGGGACAGTCGAGCAGTACTTC
v_call: TRBV7-9; d_call: TRBD1; clone_size: NA; j_call: TRBJ2-2; cdr3_aa: CASSGQGTGELFF; cdr3_nt: TGTGCCAGCAGCGGACAGGGGACCGGGGAGCTGTTTTTT
v_call: TRBV7-9; d_call: NA; clone_size: NA; j_call: TRBJ1-2; cdr3_aa: CASSLTGLDYGYTF; cdr3_nt: TGTGCCAGCAGCTTAACAGGTTTGGATTATGGCTACACCTTC
v_call: TRBV7-9; d_call: NA; clone_size: NA; j_call: TRBJ1-3; cdr3_aa: CASSLSSGNTIYF; cdr3_nt: TGTGCCAGCAGCTTAAGCTCTGGAAACACCATATATTTT
v_call: TRBV5-1; d_call: TRBD2; clone_size: NA; j_call: TRBJ2-1; cdr3_aa: CASSWGLAGGLNEQFF; cdr3_nt: TGCGCCAGCAGCTGGGGACTAGCGGGGGGGCTCAATGAGCAGTTCTTC
v_call: TRBV28; d_call: NA; clone_size: NA; j_call: TRBJ1-3; cdr3_aa: CASSPRTFSGNTIYF; cdr3_nt: TGTGCCAGCAGTCCCCGGACTTTCTCTGGAAACACCATATATTTT
v_call: TRBV7-3; d_call: TRBD1; clone_size: NA; j_call: TRBJ1-2; cdr3_aa: CASSLSRAGGSGYTF; cdr3_nt: TGTGCCAGCAGCTTATCCCGGGCAGGGGGTTCGGGCTACACCTTC
v_call: TRBV11-2; d_call: NA; clone_size: NA; j_call: TRBJ2-2; cdr3_aa: CASSLGARVGELFF; cdr3_nt: TGTGCCAGCAGCTTAGGGGCCCGGGTCGGGGAGCTGTTTTTT
v_call: TRBV9; d_call: NA; clone_size: NA; j_call: TRBJ2-1; cdr3_aa: CASSVMGSSYNEQFF; cdr3_nt: TGTGCCAGCAGCGTAATGGGGAGCTCCTACAATGAGCAGTTCTTC
v_call: TRBV7-6; d_call: NA; clone_size: NA; j_call: TRBJ1-5; cdr3_aa: CASSLTGTQPQHF; cdr3_nt: TGTGCCAGCAGCTTAACAGGGACTCAGCCCCAGCATTTT
v_call: TRBV5-1; d_call: NA; clone_size: NA; j_call: TRBJ2-2; cdr3_aa: CASSLQGKAGELFF; cdr3_nt: TGCGCCAGCAGCCTGCAGGGGAAGGCCGGGGAGCTGTTTTTT
v_call: TRBV25-1; d_call: NA; clone_size: NA; j_call: TRBJ2-5; cdr3_aa: CASRGQPTQGTQYF; cdr3_nt: TGTGCCAGCAGGGGGCAGCCAACCCAAGGGACCCAGTACTTC
v_call: TRBV11-3; d_call: NA; clone_size: NA; j_call: TRBJ2-3; cdr3_aa: CASSINTDTQYF; cdr3_nt: TGTGCCAGCAGCATTAACACAGATACGCAGTATTTT
v_call: TRBV6-5; d_call: TRBD1; clone_size: NA; j_call: TRBJ2-2; cdr3_aa: CASGGQGVYTGELFF; cdr3_nt: TGTGCCAGCGGGGGACAGGGGGTGTACACCGGGGAGCTGTTTTTT
v_call: TRBV2; d_call: NA; clone_size: NA; j_call: TRBJ1-2; cdr3_aa: CASSVQPPTYGYTF; cdr3_nt: TGTGCCAGCAGTGTACAGCCCCCGACTTATGGCTACACCTTC
v_call: TRBV5-1; d_call: NA; clone_size: once; j_call: TRBJ1-1; cdr3_aa: CASTVDLNTEAFF; cdr3_nt: TGCGCCAGCACCGTGGACTTGAACACTGAAGCTTTCTTT
v_call: TRBV30; d_call: NA; clone_size: NA; j_call: TRBJ2-4; cdr3_aa: CAWSVALAKNIQYF; cdr3_nt: TGTGCCTGGAGTGTAGCTCTAGCCAAAAACATTCAGTACTTC
v_call: TRBV28; d_call: TRBD1; clone_size: NA; j_call: TRBJ1-2; cdr3_aa: CASSLLGSTGGAGGYTF; cdr3_nt: TGTGCCAGCAGTTTACTTGGGTCGACAGGGGGCGCCGGGGGCTACACCTTC
v_call: TRBV5-6; d_call: NA; clone_size: few; j_call: TRBJ1-1; cdr3_aa: CASSATGPNTEAFF; cdr3_nt: TGTGCCAGCAGCGCGACGGGACCTAACACTGAAGCTTTCTTT
v_call: TRBV5-8; d_call: NA; clone_size: NA; j_call: TRBJ2-2; cdr3_aa: CASIQGRAGELFF; cdr3_nt: TGTGCCAGCATTCAAGGGCGGGCCGGGGAGCTGTTTTTT
v_call: TRBV6-5; d_call: NA; clone_size: NA; j_call: TRBJ1-1; cdr3_aa: CASSYSGGPEAFF; cdr3_nt: TGTGCCAGCAGTTACTCAGGGGGACCTGAAGCTTTCTTT
v_call: TRBV24-1; d_call: TRBD1; clone_size: NA; j_call: TRBJ2-3; cdr3_aa: CATSDERDRGLLDTQYF; cdr3_nt: TGTGCCACCAGTGATGAACGGGACAGGGGGCTCCTGGATACGCAGTATTTT
v_call: TRBV6-5; d_call: NA; clone_size: once; j_call: TRBJ1-1; cdr3_aa: CASSYSGRKNTEAFF; cdr3_nt: TGTGCCAGCAGTTACTCAGGACGGAAGAACACTGAAGCTTTCTTT
v_call: TRBV10-1; d_call: TRBD2; clone_size: NA; j_call: TRBJ2-2; cdr3_aa: CASSSTSGNTGELFF; cdr3_nt: TGCGCCAGCAGTAGTACTAGCGGGAACACCGGGGAGCTGTTTTTT
v_call: TRBV7-2; d_call: TRBD1; clone_size: once; j_call: TRBJ2-2; cdr3_aa: CASSFTGTATGELFF; cdr3_nt: TGTGCCAGCAGCTTTACCGGGACAGCCACCGGGGAGCTGTTTTTT
v_call: TRBV21-1; d_call: NA; clone_size: NA; j_call: TRBJ1-1; cdr3_aa: CASSNPVSIRANTEAFF; cdr3_nt: TGTGCCAGCAGCAACCCGGTGTCGATCAGGGCGAACACTGAAGCTTTCTTT
v_call: TRBV28; d_call: NA; clone_size: NA; j_call: TRBJ2-1; cdr3_aa: CASSPLVDEQFF; cdr3_nt: TGTGCCAGCAGTCCCCTGGTAGATGAGCAGTTCTTC
v_call: TRBV28; d_call: TRBD1; clone_size: NA; j_call: TRBJ1-3; cdr3_aa: CASSGTGVVGNTIYF; cdr3_nt: TGTGCCAGCAGTGGGACAGGGGTCGTTGGAAACACCATATATTTT
v_call: TRBV5-1; d_call: NA; clone_size: NA; j_call: TRBJ2-7; cdr3_aa: CASSLPQGGYEQYF; cdr3_nt: TGCGCCAGCAGCTTGCCCCAAGGGGGCTACGAGCAGTACTTC
v_call: TRBV29-1; d_call: NA; clone_size: NA; j_call: TRBJ2-4; cdr3_aa: CSVEVGGSRDIQYF; cdr3_nt: TGCAGCGTTGAAGTGGGGGGATCCCGGGACATTCAGTACTTC
v_call: TRBV6-5; d_call: TRBD1; clone_size: NA; j_call: TRBJ1-2; cdr3_aa: CASSNTGGVFYGYTF; cdr3_nt: TGTGCCAGCAGTAATACAGGGGGCGTTTTCTATGGCTACACCTTC
v_call: TRBV12-2; d_call: NA; clone_size: once; j_call: TRBJ2-1; cdr3_aa: CASRLPGLAGGHYNEQFF; cdr3_nt: TGTGCAAGTCGCTTACCGGGACTAGCGGGGGGGCATTACAATGAGCAGTTCTTC
v_call: TRBV5-8; d_call: TRBD2; clone_size: NA; j_call: TRBJ2-1; cdr3_aa: CASVGSGSRRYNEQFF; cdr3_nt: TGTGCCAGCGTCGGTAGCGGGAGTCGCCGGTACAATGAGCAGTTCTTC
v_call: TRBV19; d_call: TRBD1; clone_size: NA; j_call: TRBJ1-2; cdr3_aa: CASSQYRGTDYGYTF; cdr3_nt: TGTGCCAGTAGTCAGTACAGGGGCACAGACTATGGCTACACCTTC